The TCR beta chain described here comes from a study of blood T cell repertoires in COVID-19. For the study at large: The samples span acute and convalescent COVID-19 from the United States, Italy and Spain. The analysed material was cDNA or gDNA that came from T cells, B-cell-depleted T cells, or PBMCs.

Assay used: immunoSEQ multiplex PCR; TCRdb lists only in-frame clones, some missing. The data contain 200,000 to 300,000 clones, roughly four fifths of them singletons. The V gene lost 2 bases and the J gene lost 2 bases, with 2 bases spanning the gap. The V gene's germline CDR1 is SGHRS and CDR2 YFSETQ. The CDR3 runs 12 residues. This sequence joins TRBV5-1 and TRBJ1-3; no firm D call. Sequenced material: peripheral blood. The clonotype comes from an older woman with acute or convalescent COVID-19. The CDR3 DNA follows: TGCGCCAGCAGCTTTACTGGAAACACCATATATTTT. It yields the protein CASSFTGNTIYF.